This TCR beta chain derives from a study of cytomegalovirus exposure and HLA in healthy donors. Primers for the PCR totalled 60 Vbeta and 13 Jbeta. The data were produced by immunoSEQ multiplex PCR, yet TCRdb's version contains in-frame clones alone and is incomplete. Of approximately 100,000 clones listed, around 76% are singletons. Comments on this clone: Its antigen is unknown.

V lost 5 bases and J 5 bases, leaving 16 bases between the germline ends. The CDR3 has 15 amino acids. In germline, CDR1 is MNHEY, CDR2 SMNVEV (reference sequence). Study-wide results and limits: A later analysis reportedly found fewer N-insertions in an Asian-associated ancestry cluster than the roughly 680-donor mean. In an earlier analysis, productive rearrangement rates for most beta V segments clustered near 87% or 30%.

The origin of this receptor is a human donor in good health. Sequencing was carried out using PBMCs. V usage is TRBV27 and J usage is TRBJ2-1, with D tentatively TRBD2 (6 bases). The CDR3 is CASSARGITNNEQFF. The CDR3 nucleotides read TGTGCCAGCAGTGCTCGGGGGATAACTAACAATGAGCAGTTCTTC.